The 17 T cell receptor beta chains below all came from one sample that was sequenced in a study of CD4 T cells in relation to SARS-CoV-2 and coronaviruses. Antigens for these TCRs are unknown. Data came from immunoSEQ multiplex PCR; TCRdb stores just in-frame clones and leaves some out. The sample holds about 19,000 clones, just over 75% seen once. CD4+ T cells from unexposed donors were obtained before the COVID-19 pandemic (2011-2018). CD4+ T cells were isolated from the cells after about nine days of culture. Input material: CD4+ T cells from PBMCs, cultured in vitro. The source of these receptors is a human donor in good health.

This clone was counted between two and nine times. The chain joins TRBV4-1 to TRBJ1-1, with D perhaps matching TRBD1 (6 bases). Trimming left V 4 bases short and J 10 bases short, with 25 bases between. Germline-derived CDR1 and CDR2 are MGHRA and YSYEKL. CDR3 length: 16 residues. CDR3 protein: CASSLTPLTGAIGAFF. For the CDR3, the DNA is TGCGCCAGCAGCCTCACCCCCCTGACGGGGGCCATAGGAGCTTTCTTT.

The chain employs TRBV2 and TRBJ2-2, with 10 positions matching TRBD2. This CDR3 comprises 16 residues. Germline CDR1 SNHLY, CDR2 FYNNEI. With V trimmed by 6 bases and J by 4 bases, 8 bases remained unmatched. The CDR3 nucleotides read TGTGCCAGCAGCGGAACTAGCGGGGCCGTCACCGGGGAGCTGTTTTTT. Translated: CASSGTSGAVTGELFF.

The V and J genes are TRBV5-1 and TRBJ2-2, with D unclear. Between the trimmed V and J ends, which lost 0 bases and 5 bases, there was a span of 11 bases. Germline V gives CDR1 SGHRS, CDR2 YFSETQ. CDR3 length: 15 residues. CDR3 sequence: CASSLGETLTGELFF. The DNA for the CDR3 is TGCGCCAGCAGCTTGGGAGAGACGTTAACCGGGGAGCTGTTTTTT.

This rearrangement joins TRBV30 to TRBJ2-3; D is unresolved. This CDR3 contains 16 residues. V lost 0 bases and J 9 bases, leaving 22 bases between the germline ends. Germline CDR1 GTSNPN, CDR2 SVGIG (reference sequence). CDR3 DNA: TGTGCCTGGAGTGTACACGACTCGGTTCGGTACTTGACGCAGTATTTT. Its protein product is CAWSVHDSVRYLTQYF.

This clone is a singleton in its sample. The CDR3 spells CASSAYALRGHRSYNEQFF. CDR3 DNA sequence: TGTGCCAGCAGCGCTTACGCCCTCAGGGGCCACCGCTCCTACAATGAGCAGTTCTTC. The chain has TRBV11-2 and TRBJ2-1; D possibly corresponds to TRBD1 (6 bases). The CDR3 extends over 19 amino acids. V was clipped by 5 bases and J by 0 bases, with 23 bases between them. Germline V gene data show CDR1 as SGHAT and CDR2 as FQNNGV. The variable domain in full, with the rest retrieved from reference TRBV11-2 and TRBJ2-1, is EAGVAQSPRYKIIEKRQSVAFWCNPISGHATLYWYQQILGQGPKLLIQFQNNGVVDDSQLPKDRFSAERLKGVDSTLKIQPAKLEDSAVYLCASSAYALRGHRSYNEQFFGPGTRLTVL.

The rearrangement links TRBV5-1 to TRBJ1-6; 8 nucleotides line up with TRBD1. CDR3 size: 17 residues. V lost 7 bases to trimming and J lost 5 bases; unmatched junction nucleotides: 14. The germline V gene encodes CDR1 SGHRS and CDR2 YFSETQ. CDR3 sequence reads: CASSQGRDRFNNSPLHF. As DNA, the CDR3 is TGCGCCAGCTCTCAAGGCCGGGACAGGTTCAATAATTCACCCCTCCACTTT.

The V call is TRBV12-2, the J call TRBJ2-2; TRBD2 is the table's D call, not checked against the DNA. TRBV12-2 has pseudogene status. This CDR3 is 17 amino acids long. The CDR3 here is CASRVGTSGENTGELFF. CDR3 DNA sequence: TGTGCAAGTCGCGTCGGGACTAGCGGGGAGAACACCGGGGAGCTGTTTTTT.

CDR3: CASSEAPSGHLFDEQFF. CDR3 bases: TGTGCCAGCAGTGAAGCTCCTAGCGGTCACTTATTTGATGAGCAGTTCTTC. J is TRBJ2-1 and V is TRBV2; 7 bases match TRBD2. This CDR3 spans 17 amino acids. V lost 0 bases and J lost 8; bases outside the gene matches: 13. From germline, CDR1 is SNHLY and CDR2 FYNNEI. Filled out from reference TRBV2 and TRBJ2-1, the complete variable domain reads EPEVTQTPSHQVTQMGQEVILRCVPISNHLYFYWYRQILGQKVEFLVSFYNNEISEKSEIFDDQFSVERPDGSNFTLKIRSTKLEDSAMYFCASSEAPSGHLFDEQFFGPGTRLTVL.

The CDR3 here is CASSLRPQETQYF. The CDR3 bases are TGCGCCAGCAGCCTTCGACCACAGGAGACCCAGTACTTC. The chain has TRBV5-1 and TRBJ2-5; no clear D gene. CDR1 is SGHRS, CDR2 YFSETQ, per germline. Trimming took 4 bases from V and 5 from J, leaving 12 bases between them. This CDR3 has 13 amino acids.

V usage is TRBV6-2 or TRBV6-3 and J usage is TRBJ2-1; 13 bases fit TRBD2. J lost 10 bases, V lost 2 bases, and 11 bases had no gene match. The V gene's germline CDR1 is MNHEY and CDR2 SVGEGT. The CDR3 extends over 17 amino acids. CDR3 residues: CASSYRLTSGRPQEQFF. The CDR3 region has the DNA TGTGCCAGCAGTTACCGACTGACTAGCGGGAGGCCCCAGGAGCAGTTCTTC.

The rearrangement uses TRBV11-3 and TRBJ1-1; tentatively, D is TRBD1 (6 bases). V dropped 0 bases and J dropped 1 base, with 12 bases sitting between them. The CDR3 sequence is 16 residues long. CDR1 is SGHNT and CDR2 is YENEEA in the germline V gene. CDR3: CASSLEGGQSNTEAFF. The CDR3 DNA reads as TGTGCCAGCAGCTTAGAGGGGGGGCAGTCGAACACTGAAGCTTTCTTT.

The chain joins TRBV5-1 to TRBJ2-3; possibly TRBD2 for D (7 bases). CDR3 size: 16 residues. From germline, CDR1 is SGHRS and CDR2 YFSETQ. The V and J ends lost 0 bases and 1 base respectively, with 12 bases between them. CDR3 loop: CASSLVAGARTDTQYF. The CDR3 coding sequence is TGCGCCAGCAGCTTGGTTGCGGGGGCTCGCACAGATACGCAGTATTTT.

This chain connects TRBV19 to TRBJ1-2, with TRBD1 identical over 9 bases. Germline V gives CDR1 LNHDA, CDR2 SQIVND (reference sequence). The CDR3 spans 14 residues. J lost 4 bases, V lost 7 bases, and 7 bases had no gene match. This CDR3 reads CASTRDREIYGYTF. The CDR3 coding sequence is TGTGCCAGTACCCGGGACAGGGAGATCTATGGCTACACCTTC.

V gene TRBV3-1 (or the pseudogene TRBV3-2) combines with J gene TRBJ2-7; D may be TRBD2 (6 bases). CDR3 length: 14 amino acids. Looked up from germline, CDR1 is LGHDT and CDR2 is YNNKEL (reference sequence). V lost 4 bases, J lost 2 bases, and 12 bases lay in between. The CDR3 sequence is CASSRSGATYEQYF. CDR3 coding DNA: TGTGCCAGCAGCCGTAGCGGAGCTACCTACGAGCAGTACTTC.

This clone was seen just once. The chain uses TRBV6-5 and TRBJ1-6, with 7 bases lining up with TRBD1. Germline V gene lookup returns CDR1 MNHEY and CDR2 SVGAGI. This CDR3 region has 14 residues. Losses at the gene ends were 7 bases for V and 0 bases for J; bases not matched to a gene: 0. CDR3 in amino acids: CASTGGSYNSPLHF. In DNA, the CDR3 is TGTGCCAGCACAGGGGGCTCCTATAATTCACCCCTCCACTTT.

This clone was detected only a few times. The chain has TRBV19 and TRBJ2-2; D gene ambiguous. Germline CDR1 is LNHDA and CDR2 is SQIVND (reference sequence). The CDR3 contains 14 residues. Trimming removed 6 bases at V and 0 bases at J, with 8 bases between. The CDR3 coding sequence is TGTGCCAGTAGAAGGGAACCGAACACCGGGGAGCTGTTTTTT. This sequence encodes CASRREPNTGELFF.

A single count supports this clone. The J gene is TRBJ2-7, the V gene TRBV7-2, with a tentative D call TRBD2 (6 bases). Germline V lookup: CDR1 SGHTA, CDR2 FQGNSA. This CDR3 comprises 15 residues. The V gene lost 1 base and the J gene lost 0 bases, with 10 bases spanning the gap. The CDR3 DNA reads as TGTGCCAGCAGCTTAGGCGGGACGTCCTCCTACGAGCAGTACTTC. It yields the protein CASSLGGTSSYEQYF.